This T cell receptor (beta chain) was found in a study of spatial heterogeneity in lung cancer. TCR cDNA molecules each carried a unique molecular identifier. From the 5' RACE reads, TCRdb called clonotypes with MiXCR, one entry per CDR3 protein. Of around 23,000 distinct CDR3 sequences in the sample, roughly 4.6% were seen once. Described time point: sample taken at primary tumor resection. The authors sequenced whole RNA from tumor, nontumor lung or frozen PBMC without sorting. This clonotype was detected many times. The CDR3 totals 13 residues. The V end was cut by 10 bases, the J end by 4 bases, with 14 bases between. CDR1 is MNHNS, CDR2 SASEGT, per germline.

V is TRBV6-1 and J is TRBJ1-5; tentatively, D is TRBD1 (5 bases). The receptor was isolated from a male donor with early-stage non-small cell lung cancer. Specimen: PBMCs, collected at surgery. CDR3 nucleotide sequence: TGTGCCACCGGATGGGGCAGAAATCAGCCCCAGCATTTT. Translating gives CATGWGRNQPQHF.